This T cell receptor (beta chain) was sequenced for a study of T-cell reconstitution after alpha-beta-depleted transplantation in children. Unique molecular identifiers were built into the TCRbeta library. TCRdb recomputed calls from the PCR reads with MiXCR, one row per CDR3 protein. The table lists about 610,000 distinct CDR3 sequences, more than 9% of them singletons, with roughly 3.9% in the top ten. V lost 4 bases, J lost 7 bases, and 9 bases stayed unmatched. Germline values: CDR1 MNHNS, CDR2 SASEGT. The CDR3 length is 14 residues. The chain couples TRBV6-1 to TRBJ1-2; 7 nucleotides match TRBD1. Here the sequenced sample was PBMCs from the stem cell graft donor, taken from the stem cell graft. This clonotype originated in a human donor who donated a stem cell graft to a child with acute myeloid leukemia. CDR3 sequence (DNA): TGTGCCAGCAGTGGGAGACAGGGTGGATTTGGCTACACCTTC. Amino acid sequence: CASSGRQGGFGYTF.